These T cell receptor beta chains were read from a single sample in a study of T cell clones after liver transplantation. The repertoire was sequenced with immunoSEQ multiplex PCR; TCRdb's copy has only in-frame clones and lacks some. The table includes some 45,000 clones, more than 70% detected once. Sample: CD4+ T cells from blood, taken 24 months after liver transplant. These TCRs come from a human patient who received a liver transplant. Some of the T cells may derive from the graft donor. CDR3s include the opening cysteine and the closing phenylalanine or tryptophan. The D gene is left open where the match is weak. Clone size is stated in some rows and not others, as once, few, many or a class when expanded.

NA	NA	TRBV18	TRBJ1-5	CASSPKDRRNQPQHF	TGTGCCAGCTCACCGAAGGACAGACGCAATCAGCCCCAGCATTTT
NA	NA	TRBV5-4	TRBJ1-2	CASSLGRQGMTSYYGYTF	TGTGCCAGCAGCTTGGGGCGGCAGGGGATGACAAGCTACTATGGCTACACCTTC
NA	NA	TRBV19	TRBJ1-1	CASSIASSEAFF	TGTGCCAGTAGTATAGCCTCCTCTGAAGCTTTCTTT
NA	NA	TRBV27	TRBJ1-1	CASNSRGATNTEAFF	TGTGCCAGCAATTCCAGAGGGGCAACGAACACTGAAGCTTTCTTT
NA	NA	TRBV10-2	TRBJ2-5	CASSGGRNQETQYF	TGCGCCAGCAGTGGGGGGCGGAACCAAGAGACCCAGTACTTC
NA	NA	TRBV2	TRBJ1-4	CASSEGQGIVEKLFF	TGTGCCAGCAGTGAGGGCCAGGGGATAGTTGAAAAACTGTTTTTT
NA	NA	TRBV7-9	TRBJ1-2	CASSLAGQSNYGYTF	TGTGCCAGCAGCTTAGCAGGGCAGAGTAACTATGGCTACACCTTC
NA	once	TRBV27	TRBJ2-7	CASSLAPRGYEQYF	TGTGCCAGCAGTCTGGCCCCTCGGGGTTACGAGCAGTACTTC
TRBD2	NA	TRBV14	TRBJ2-1	CASSQELGGDNEQFF	TGTGCCAGCAGCCAAGAGCTGGGAGGGGACAATGAGCAGTTCTTC
NA	once	TRBV7-6	TRBJ2-3	CASSLYEGTDTQYF	TGTGCCAGCAGCTTATACGAGGGCACAGATACGCAGTATTTT
NA	few	TRBV11-3	TRBJ2-2	CASSLVGAMGLFF	TGTGCCAGCAGCTTAGTGGGGGCCATGGGGCTGTTTTTT
TRBD1	once	TRBV27	TRBJ2-7	CASSSLGAGGEQYF	TGTGCCAGCAGTTCCTTAGGGGCAGGGGGCGAGCAGTACTTC
NA	few	TRBV18	TRBJ1-4	CASSRAGVKNEKLFF	TGTGCCAGCTCACGGGCAGGGGTAAAAAATGAAAAACTGTTTTTT
TRBD2	once	TRBV6-1	TRBJ2-1	CASSGAGGPSYNEQFF	TGTGCCAGCAGTGGAGCGGGAGGGCCCTCCTACAATGAGCAGTTCTTC
NA	NA	TRBV4-1	TRBJ1-3	CASSQGAVGGRGRNTIYF	TGCGCCAGCAGCCAAGGGGCGGTGGGGGGTAGGGGAAGGAACACCATATATTTT
TRBD2	NA	TRBV9	TRBJ2-5	CASSPHSGGLQETQYF	TGTGCCAGCAGCCCCCATAGCGGGGGGCTTCAAGAGACCCAGTACTTC
NA	once	TRBV5-1	TRBJ1-6	CASSLEGRTNSPLHF	TGCGCCAGCAGCTTGGAAGGCCGGACCAATTCACCCCTCCACTTT
NA	NA	TRBV4-3	TRBJ2-1	CASSQVHTNSYNEQFF	TGCGCCAGCAGCCAAGTACACACCAACTCCTACAATGAGCAGTTCTTC
NA	NA	TRBV11-3	TRBJ2-1	CASSLAPGGYNEQFF	TGTGCCAGCAGCTTAGCGCCAGGGGGGTACAATGAGCAGTTCTTC
NA	NA	TRBV29-1	TRBJ1-2	CSVEARSNSGYTF	TGCAGCGTTGAAGCTAGATCCAATAGTGGCTACACCTTC
TRBD2	NA	TRBV11-3	TRBJ2-3	CASSLGGGATDTQYF	TGTGCCAGCAGCTTAGGCGGGGGGGCCACAGATACGCAGTATTTT
NA	NA	TRBV4-1	TRBJ1-6	CASSLESSYNSPLHF	TGCGCCAGCAGCTTAGAAAGCTCCTATAATTCACCCCTCCACTTT
TRBD2	NA	TRBV4-2	TRBJ2-3	CASSKSGVAGVADTQYF	TGTGCCAGCAGCAAGTCGGGGGTAGCGGGAGTGGCAGATACGCAGTATTTT
NA	NA	TRBV7-9	TRBJ1-4	CASSLALGEKLFF	TGTGCCAGCAGCTTAGCCTTAGGTGAAAAACTGTTTTTT
TRBD1	NA	TRBV2	TRBJ2-1	CASSGQGEWGEQFF	TGTGCCAGCAGTGGGCAGGGGGAGTGGGGTGAGCAGTTCTTC
NA	NA	TRBV6-1	TRBJ2-2	CAIIPPPNTGELFF	TGTGCCATCATACCCCCCCCGAACACCGGGGAGCTGTTTTTT
NA	NA	TRBV28	TRBJ1-2	CASSPRDAYYGYTF	TGTGCCAGCAGCCCCCGGGACGCCTACTATGGCTACACCTTC
TRBD1	NA	TRBV9	TRBJ2-7	CASSPGTESYEQYF	TGTGCCAGCAGCCCAGGGACAGAATCTTACGAGCAGTACTTC
NA	NA	TRBV7-2	TRBJ2-5	CASSPPDETQYF	TGTGCCAGCAGCCCCCCAGACGAGACCCAGTACTTC
NA	NA	TRBV28	TRBJ1-3	CASSSPLGRVGNTIYF	TGTGCCAGCAGTTCCCCCCTCGGGAGGGTAGGAAACACCATATATTTT
TRBD1	few	TRBV19	TRBJ2-5	CASSTYLRGSLQETQYF	TGTGCCAGTAGTACCTACCTCAGGGGGTCTCTCCAAGAGACCCAGTACTTC
NA	NA	TRBV5-4	TRBJ2-1	CASSLVDNEQFF	TGTGCCAGCAGCTTGGTGGACAATGAGCAGTTCTTC
NA	NA	TRBV6-5	TRBJ1-1	CASCLDNRVNTEAFF	TGTGCCAGCTGTTTGGACAATAGGGTGAACACTGAAGCTTTCTTT
TRBD2	once	TRBV4-1	TRBJ2-7	CASSQLFPGGRYEQYF	TGCGCCAGCAGCCAATTATTCCCGGGAGGGCGATACGAGCAGTACTTC
NA	NA	TRBV15	TRBJ1-1	CATSSTGGPSLLNTEAFF	TGTGCCACCAGCAGCACCGGTGGGCCCTCCCTACTGAACACTGAAGCTTTCTTT
TRBD1	NA	TRBV5-1	TRBJ1-5	CASSLDPGTGTSNQPQHF	TGCGCCAGCAGCTTGGACCCCGGGACAGGGACTAGCAATCAGCCCCAGCATTTT
NA	NA	TRBV7-9	TRBJ1-1	CATRDTEAFF	TGTGCCACCAGGGACACTGAAGCTTTCTTT
NA	NA	TRBV6-6	TRBJ1-5	CASSSSSGAQHF	TGTGCCAGCAGTTCCAGTTCAGGGGCTCAGCATTTT
TRBD1	NA	TRBV28	TRBJ1-2	CASTPGTGLNYGYTF	TGTGCCAGCACCCCCGGGACAGGACTTAACTATGGCTACACCTTC
NA	few	TRBV19	TRBJ1-6	CASSYLGEALHF	TGTGCCAGTAGTTATTTGGGCGAGGCCCTCCACTTT
TRBD2	NA	TRBV6-1	TRBJ2-1	CASSGLAGGRNEQFF	TGTGCCAGCAGTGGTCTAGCGGGGGGGAGGAATGAGCAGTTCTTC
NA	NA	TRBV2	TRBJ1-3	CASRQSSGNTIYF	TGTGCCAGCAGGCAGAGCTCTGGAAACACCATATATTTT
NA	NA	TRBV7-2	TRBJ2-6	CASSSQGSSGANVLTF	TGTGCCAGCAGCTCACAGGGAAGCTCTGGGGCCAACGTCCTGACTTTC
NA	few	TRBV7-2	TRBJ1-1	CASSLGRGTGEAFF	TGTGCCAGCAGCTTAGGTCGGGGGACCGGTGAAGCTTTCTTT
NA	NA	TRBV7-2	TRBJ2-3	CASGDWVAADTQYF	TGTGCCAGCGGGGACTGGGTAGCGGCAGATACGCAGTATTTT
TRBD1	NA	TRBV5-1	TRBJ2-6	CASTGTGISGANVLTF	TGCGCCAGTACCGGGACAGGTATTTCTGGGGCCAACGTCCTGACTTTC
NA	NA	TRBV6-5	TRBJ2-5	CASSYTVTERTQYF	TGTGCCAGCAGTTACACGGTAACGGAACGGACCCAGTACTTC
NA	few	TRBV9	TRBJ1-5	CASSTDPGQPQHF	TGTGCCAGCAGCACCGACCCGGGTCAGCCCCAGCATTTT
NA	NA	TRBV9	TRBJ2-3	CASSSIGAGGFTDTQYF	TGTGCCAGCAGCAGTATTGGAGCGGGTGGATTCACAGATACGCAGTATTTT
NA	few	TRBV6-5	TRBJ2-7	CASSPERVYEQYF	TGTGCCAGCAGTCCTGAAAGGGTATACGAGCAGTACTTC
NA	NA	TRBV29-1	TRBJ1-1	CSVEGQHGTPNTEAFF	TGCAGCGTTGAAGGGCAGCACGGGACACCGAACACTGAAGCTTTCTTT
TRBD1	NA	TRBV12-5	TRBJ1-5	CASGAGQLSNQPQHF	TGTGCTAGTGGTGCGGGACAGCTTAGCAATCAGCCCCAGCATTTT
TRBD2	NA	TRBV7-2	TRBJ2-7	CASSLSGLAGTGYEQYF	TGTGCCAGCAGTCTCTCGGGACTAGCGGGAACGGGGTACGAGCAGTACTTC
TRBD1	NA	TRBV19	TRBJ1-4	CASSPNRGRDEKLFF	TGTGCCAGTAGCCCTAACAGGGGGAGAGATGAAAAACTGTTTTTT